A selection of T cell receptor beta chains follows, all from one sample in a study of CD8 T cells in ankylosing spondylitis. Using its own MiXCR run on the 5' RACE reads, TCRdb lists one record per CDR3 protein. The sample contains 150,000 to 200,000 distinct CDR3 sequences, around 13% of which appear only once. The material sequenced was blood, either unsorted or a sorted T cell fraction (not recorded which). The receptors were gathered from a male donor with ankylosing spondylitis or in good health (not recorded which). Both conserved end residues are part of each CDR3. The order of the fields is D gene, V gene, J gene, clone size, CDR3 DNA, CDR3 protein. D genes are given only for firm matches. Size tells how often a clone was seen (once, few, many) or the class of an expanded clone, and some rows leave it out.

TRBD1	TRBV11-2	TRBJ2-7	.	TGTGCCAGCAGCTTGGCGGGACAGGGCCCCTACTCAGGGGAGTACTTC	CASSLAGQGPYSGEYF
.	TRBV6-1	TRBJ1-2	few	TGTGCCAGCTGCCCCACGACGGCCTATGGCTACACCTTC	CASCPTTAYGYTF
.	TRBV27	TRBJ2-7	few	TGTGCCAGCAGTTCCCCCTTTGTGGGTAGGCACGAGCAGTACTTC	CASSSPFVGRHEQYF
TRBD1	TRBV5-1	TRBJ2-3	many	TGCGCCAGCAGCCCGCCGGACAGGCCCCCCACAGATACGCAGTATTTT	CASSPPDRPPTDTQYF
.	TRBV7-6	TRBJ2-4	.	TGTGCCAGCACCCCCGGTGGAGGGCCACTAAACATTCAGTACTTC	CASTPGGGPLNIQYF
TRBD2	TRBV11-2	TRBJ2-7	.	TGTGCCAGCAAGCGGGAGGGTTTCTACGAGCAGTACTTC	CASKREGFYEQYF
.	TRBV20-1	TRBJ2-3	few	TGCAGTGCTAGAACCGGGGGGCAGCACACAGATACGCAGTATTTT	CSARTGGQHTDTQYF
.	TRBV6-1	TRBJ2-7	.	TGTGCCAGCAGGACAGCCTACGAGCAGTACTTC	CASRTAYEQYF
.	TRBV20-1	TRBJ2-7	.	TGCAGTGCGGCCCGGACGGATGACTACGAGCAGTACTTC	CSAARTDDYEQYF
.	TRBV25-1	TRBJ2-3	few	TGTGCCAGCAGTGAAATGATAGACGCCCGTCGAGATACGCAGTATTTT	CASSEMIDARRDTQYF
.	TRBV25-1	TRBJ2-1	once	TGTGCCAGCAGTGGTGTGACCAGATACAATGAGCAGTTCTTC	CASSGVTRYNEQFF
TRBD2	TRBV29-1	TRBJ2-6	.	TGCAGCGCTGCCGGAGGCGGGGGCTCTGGGGCCAACGTCCTGACTTTC	CSAAGGGGSGANVLTF
.	TRBV12-3/TRBV12-4	TRBJ2-3	.	TGTGCCAGCAGTCACAGTGCTCCTACAGATACGCAGTATTTT	CASSHSAPTDTQYF
.	TRBV4-1	TRBJ2-2	few	TGCGCCAGCAGCCAAGAGTTTAGATCCGGGGAGCTGTTTTTT	CASSQEFRSGELFF
TRBD1	TRBV20-1	TRBJ1-4	many	TGTGTACAGGGGCAGAGAGGTGAAAAACTGTTTTTT	CVQGQRGEKLFF
TRBD1	TRBV4-2	TRBJ2-7	.	TGTGCCAGCAGCCAAGATACAGGGGGTGCCTACGAGCAGTACTTC	CASSQDTGGAYEQYF
TRBD1	TRBV20-1	TRBJ2-7	.	TGCAGTGCTAGTTTCTTTAACAGGGGACAGGGCTACGAGCAGTACTTC	CSASFFNRGQGYEQYF
.	TRBV30	TRBJ2-3	once	TGTGCCTGGAGTCGAACCGGGGGCTCAGATACGCAGTATTTT	CAWSRTGGSDTQYF
.	TRBV12-3/TRBV12-4	TRBJ2-3	many	TGTGCCAGCAGTTTAGGAGGAGGGGGAGATACGCAGTATTTT	CASSLGGGGDTQYF
.	TRBV5-1	TRBJ2-7	.	TGCGCCAGCAGCTTAGGCCTTACGTTCTACGAGCAGTACTTC	CASSLGLTFYEQYF
.	TRBV6-1	TRBJ2-3	.	TGTGCCAGCAGTGAATATGGTATCTTTGTCTCCACAGATACGCAGTATTTT	CASSEYGIFVSTDTQYF
.	TRBV30	TRBJ2-1	once	TGTGCCTGGAGTCAAGGAAGGGGTTACAATGAGCAGTTCTTC	CAWSQGRGYNEQFF
.	TRBV12-3/TRBV12-4	TRBJ2-7	many	TGTGCCAGCAGTTCGTTTTCGGGATACGAGCAGTACTTC	CASSSFSGYEQYF
TRBD2	TRBV5-1	TRBJ2-2	many	TGCGCCAGCAGCTTGAGGGGACTAGCGGGAGCGAACTTCCCCGGGGAGCTGTTTTTT	CASSLRGLAGANFPGELFF
.	TRBV20-1	TRBJ2-3	few	TGCAGTGCTAGTTGGTGGGGACGGGACACAGATACGCAGTATTTT	CSASWWGRDTDTQYF
TRBD2	TRBV20-1	TRBJ2-7	.	TGCAGTGCTAGAGACCCCTTAGCGGGGGCCTCCTACGAGCAGTACTTC	CSARDPLAGASYEQYF
.	TRBV4-1	TRBJ2-1	few	TGCGCCAGCAGCCAAGGACACAATGAGCAGTTCTTC	CASSQGHNEQFF
.	TRBV5-1	TRBJ2-7	.	TGCGCCAGCAGCTTCCACCGGGCTCATTCCTACGAGCAGTACTTC	CASSFHRAHSYEQYF